This T cell receptor (beta chain) is drawn from a study of Ad26.COV2.S vaccination and SARS-CoV-2 variants. Treatment specified: some 19 received Ad26.COV2.S at low or high dose, single or two shots; roughly 5 received placebo; per-sample allocation not given. At day 63 after the first vaccine or placebo injection, samples were drawn. Whoever gave the sample was an adult aged 18-55 years in Boston. The table came from immunoSEQ multiplex PCR; TCRdb's copy has only in-frame clones and leaves some out. Of about 680,000 clones listed, roughly nine tenths are singletons. The sample here was peripheral blood, taken in a trial of Ad26.COV2.S vaccine versus placebo. This sequence was found in a person aged 18-65 years who received the Ad26.COV2.S COVID-19 vaccine or a placebo.

CDR3 residues: CASSQVRGTPLHF. Here the CDR3 DNA reads TGTGCCAGCAGCCAAGTTAGAGGGACACCCCTCCACTTT. The rearrangement uses TRBV3-1 (or the pseudogene TRBV3-2) and TRBJ1-6; D unclear. The ends were cut back, 1 base at V and 11 bases at J, with 9 bases in the middle. Germline lookup yields CDR1 LGHDT and CDR2 YNNKEL (reference sequence). CDR3 size: 13 residues.